The 8 T cell receptor beta chains reported below all come from one sample, sequenced in a study of T cell repertoires in cytomegalovirus infection (dated by TCRdb to about 2019). These reads were obtained on an Illumina HiSeq 1500. In TCRdb, the public reads were trimmed at Q25 with fastp and aligned with MiXCR, with productive beta chains retained. Entries are consolidated by CDR3 protein sequence, retaining the most common genes and DNA. Here the sample has 60,000 to 75,000 distinct CDR3 sequences; 3% to 4% occur a single time. The leading ten clones occupy about 20% of the sample. The sequencing sample was made of PBMCs. These receptors originate from a human donor in good health (CMV status not recorded). Some clones in this sample may be carry-over from other donors' samples.

The table lists this clonotype with many counts. The J gene is TRBJ1-5, the V gene TRBV6-6, with TRBD1 matching over 10 bases. Germline loops: CDR1 MNHNY, CDR2 SVGAGI (reference sequence). The V and J ends lost 2 bases and 2 bases, in that order; junction bases with no gene match: 12. The length of the CDR3 is 19 residues. The CDR3 DNA reads TGTGCCAGCAGTTACCAAGGGTTGACAGGGGGCAGTGGCAATCAGCCCCAGCATTTT. This translates into CASSYQGLTGGSGNQPQHF.

The sample holds many counts of this clonotype. This chain uses TRBV6-2 or TRBV6-3 with TRBJ2-1; D possibly corresponds to TRBD1 (5 bases). The CDR3 is 16 residues long. Germline lookup yields CDR1 MNHEY and CDR2 SVGEGT. The V end was cut by 0 bases, the J end by 10 bases, with 19 bases between. The CDR3 nucleotides are TGTGCCAGCAGTTACTCGAGCCTCTTTCAGGGCCAAGAGCAGTTCTTC. It yields the protein CASSYSSLFQGQEQFF.

This clonotype was seen many times. The gene calls are TRBV6-8 and TRBJ2-1; the match to TRBD2 covers 10 bases. V dropped 4 bases and J dropped 10; count of bases not matched to a gene: 10. CDR1 and CDR2 (germline): MNHGY, SAAAGT. This CDR3 has 15 residues. CDR3 loop: CASSLAGGGVGEQFF. Written as DNA, the CDR3 is TGTGCCAGCAGTTTAGCGGGAGGAGGGGTAGGCGAGCAGTTCTTC.

This clonotype appeared many times. The V and J genes are TRBV7-2 and TRBJ1-5, with a weak D call TRBD1 (6 bases). V lost 4 bases and J lost 7, with 17 bases in between. The CDR3 runs to 15 residues. The germline gives CDR1 SGHTA, CDR2 FQGNSA. The CDR3 region is CASSSAGAIMQPQHF. CDR3 bases: TGTGCCAGCAGCTCGGCAGGGGCTATTATGCAGCCCCAGCATTTT.

There are many counts of this clonotype. The chain links TRBV7-2 to TRBJ2-3, with D tentatively TRBD1 or TRBD2 (5 bases each). The V end was cut by 5 bases, the J end by 2 bases, with 14 bases between. Germline V gives CDR1 SGHTA, CDR2 FQGNSA. CDR3 size: 15 residues. This CDR3 reads CASSATRGNTDTQYF. In nucleotides, the CDR3 is TGTGCCAGCAGCGCTACTAGGGGCAACACAGATACGCAGTATTTT.

This clonotype was picked up many times. V is TRBV15 and J is TRBJ2-1, with D perhaps TRBD1 (6 bases). CDR1 is LNHNV and CDR2 is YYDKDF in the germline V gene (reference sequence). The CDR3 has 14 residues. Trimming cost V 0 bases and J 7 bases, with 10 bases left between them. In nucleotides, the CDR3 is TGTGCCACCAGCAGAGATCAGGGGACAAATGAGCAGTTCTTC. Its translation is CATSRDQGTNEQFF.

At least ten counts were recorded for this clonotype. V is TRBV7-2 and J is TRBJ2-3; the D call may be TRBD1 or TRBD2 (5 bases each). CDR1 and CDR2 (germline): SGHTA, FQGNSA. The CDR3 covers 15 residues. Trimming left V 5 bases short and J 4 bases short, with 16 bases between. CDR3 in DNA: TGTGCCAGCAGCGCGAGCCAACTAGGGGCAGATACGCAGTATTTT. Translation gives CASSASQLGADTQYF.

This clonotype was counted ten times or more. This chain joins TRBV6-6 and TRBJ1-1, with D maybe TRBD1 (5 bases). This CDR3 has 13 residues. CDR1 is MNHNY and CDR2 is SVGAGI in the germline V gene (reference sequence). Trimming removed 2 bases from V and 10 bases from J, with 14 bases in between. The CDR3: CASSYDGIGGAFF. The CDR3, as DNA: TGTGCCAGCAGTTACGACGGGATTGGGGGAGCTTTCTTT.